Below, 29 T cell receptor beta chains from the same sample are listed, as sequenced in a study of regulatory T cells in long-lasting Graves disease. Documented time point: persistent/refractory GD, antithyroid drugs over 5 years with positive TRAb. Researchers made the TCR library from RNA that was extracted from PBMCs. Combining iRepertoire HTBI primers with Arm-PCR of CDR3 regions, the authors built TCR beta libraries. Using its own MiXCR run on the multiplex PCR reads, TCRdb lists one record per CDR3 protein. Of fewer than 450,000 distinct CDR3 sequences listed, about a quarter were seen once; the top ten hold about a quarter. The sample consisted of peripheral blood mononuclear cells (PBMCs), taken when the disease was refractory, from a patient treated with antithyroid drugs. All receptors derive from a female donor with Graves disease.

This clonotype was picked up a small number of times. The gene calls are TRBV27 and TRBJ2-3; perhaps TRBD2 as D (5 bases). V lost 6 bases and J 6 bases, leaving 16 bases between the germline ends. This CDR3 region has 14 residues. The germline V gene encodes CDR1 MNHEY and CDR2 SMNVEV (reference sequence). The CDR3 bases are TGTGCCAGCAGCAAAGGTACCACGGGGGATACGCAGTATTTT. It translates to CASSKGTTGDTQYF.

This sequence joins TRBV7-2 and TRBJ2-7, with unresolved D. The CDR3 extends over 12 amino acids. V lost 4 bases, J lost 4 bases, and 8 bases lay in between. The V gene's germline CDR1 is SGHTA and CDR2 FQGNSA. CDR3 in DNA: TGTGCCAGCAGCTCCCAAATTTACGAGCAGTACTTC. Its protein product is CASSSQIYEQYF. Filled out from reference TRBV7-2 and TRBJ2-7, the complete variable domain reads GAGVSQSPSNKVTEKGKDVELRCDPISGHTALYWYRQSLGQGLEFLIYFQGNSAPDKSGLPSDRFSAERTGGSVSTLTIQRTQQEDSAVYLCASSSQIYEQYFGPGTRLTVT.

The sample holds a few counts of this clonotype. This chain joins TRBV28 and TRBJ2-1; 8 nucleotides agree with TRBD1. V lost 6 bases to trimming and J lost 5 bases; unmatched junction nucleotides: 9. CDR3 length: 15 amino acids. Germline V gene lookup returns CDR1 MDHEN and CDR2 SYDVKM. In DNA, the CDR3 is TGTGCCAGCAGCCGCACAGGGACAGGTCACAATGAGCAGTTCTTC. Translated: CASSRTGTGHNEQFF. The entire variable domain, with the rest obtained from reference TRBV28 and TRBJ2-1, is as follows: DVKVTQSSRYLVKRTGEKVFLECVQDMDHENMFWYRQDPGLGLRLIYFSYDVKMKEKGDIPEGYSVSREKKERFSLILESASTNQTSMYLCASSRTGTGHNEQFFGPGTRLTVL.

The V and J genes are TRBV5-1 and TRBJ1-1; perhaps TRBD1 as D (6 bases). The CDR3 has 14 residues. The germline V gene has CDR1 SGHRS and CDR2 YFSETQ. With 6 bases removed from V and 0 bases from J, the gap between germline ends came to 12 bases. This CDR3 reads CASTPGAMNTEAFF. The CDR3 nucleotides read TGCGCCAGCACGCCGGGGGCGATGAACACTGAAGCTTTCTTT.

With regard to this clonotype: Relative to the germline gene, one junction end is altered; a read error may explain this. The rearrangement joins TRBV5-1 to TRBJ2-1; 8 positions agree with TRBD2. Per the germline V gene, CDR1 is SGHRS and CDR2 is YFSETQ. The CDR3 loop spans 15 amino acids. The CDR3: CASSSTGLDYDEQFF. CDR3 nucleotide sequence: TGCGCCAGCAGCTCGACGGGACTAGACTACGATGAGCAGTTCTTC.

The chain recombines TRBV3-1 with TRBJ2-1; unclear D gene. The germline CDR1 and CDR2 sequences are LGHDT and YNNKEL (reference sequence). This CDR3 spans 14 amino acids. The V end lost 4 bases, the J end lost 2 bases, and 9 bases lay between the germline ends. The CDR3: CASSRADAYNEQFF. CDR3 bases: TGTGCCAGCAGCCGGGCGGATGCCTACAATGAGCAGTTCTTC.

This clonotype was recorded a few times. This chain links TRBV11-1 with TRBJ2-5; 12 positions match TRBD2. Germline CDR1 reads SGHAT; CDR2 reads FQDESV (reference sequence). The trim removed 4 bases at V and 5 bases at J, leaving 8 bases unmatched. The CDR3 loop spans 16 amino acids. In nucleotides, the CDR3 is TGTGCCAGCAGCTCCCGACTAGCGGGAGTTGAGGAGACCCAGTACTTC. Translated, it gives CASSSRLAGVEETQYF. Full variable domain (rest looked up from reference TRBV11-1 and TRBJ2-5): EAEVAQSPRYKITEKSQAVAFWCDPISGHATLYWYRQILGQGPELLVQFQDESVVDDSQLPKDRFSAERLKGVDSTLKIQPAELGDSAMYLCASSSRLAGVEETQYFGPGTRLLVL.

This clonotype was seen more than once but under ten times. The chain carries TRBV9 and TRBJ1-1; D is uncertain. The CDR3 extends over 13 amino acids. The V gene's germline CDR1 is SGDLS and CDR2 YYNGEE. V dropped 0 bases and J dropped 4 bases, with 7 bases sitting between them. CDR3 in amino acids: CASSVGGITEAFF. The CDR3 DNA is TGTGCCAGCAGCGTAGGGGGTATCACTGAAGCTTTCTTT.

This clonotype came up many times. The genes are TRBV2 and TRBJ2-5, with 10 bases fitting TRBD1. Germline values: CDR1 SNHLY, CDR2 FYNNEI. CDR3 length equals 15 residues. V was clipped by 4 bases and J by 1 base; unmatched bases: 3. The CDR3 sequence is CASSGGDRGQETQYF. The CDR3 bases are TGTGCCAGCAGTGGAGGGGACAGGGGCCAAGAGACCCAGTACTTC.

The V gene is TRBV30, the J gene TRBJ2-7, with D perhaps being TRBD1 or TRBD2 (5 bases each). The V gene's germline CDR1 is GTSNPN and CDR2 SVGIG (reference sequence). The CDR3 is made up of 16 amino acids. Deletions cut 3 bases from V and 0 bases from J, with 18 bases between. This CDR3 reads CAWSQRGDPRSYEQYF. The CDR3, as DNA: TGTGCCTGGAGCCAACGAGGGGACCCCCGCTCCTACGAGCAGTACTTC.

The DNA for the CDR3 is TGTGCCAGCAGCCAGGGTACCGCCTCCTACGAGCAGTACTTC. Its protein product is CASSQGTASYEQYF. The J gene is TRBJ2-7, the V gene TRBV6-1; D may be TRBD1 (5 bases). The CDR3 spans 14 residues. V gave up 6 bases and J gave up 0 bases, with 12 bases separating them. Germline assignment: CDR1 MNHNS and CDR2 SASEGT.

There are many counts of this clonotype. The chain has TRBV28 and TRBJ2-2, with a possible D match to TRBD2 (5 bases). The V gene lost 3 bases and the J gene lost 1 base, with 6 bases spanning the gap. CDR3 length: 14 residues. Germline CDR1 and CDR2: MDHEN and SYDVKM. DNA for the CDR3: TGTGCCAGCAGTTTTCGGGGGAACACCGGGGAGCTGTTTTTT. Translation gives CASSFRGNTGELFF.

V usage is TRBV5-1 and J usage is TRBJ2-2; 10 nucleotides line up with TRBD2. CDR1 is SGHRS and CDR2 is YFSETQ in the germline V gene. The ends lost 2 bases at V and 4 bases at J; junction bases unmatched: 5. This CDR3 is 16 amino acids long. CDR3 protein: CASSFLLAGRTGELFF. DNA for the CDR3: TGCGCCAGCAGCTTCTTACTAGCGGGACGCACCGGGGAGCTGTTTTTT.

This clonotype came up a few times. The V and J genes are TRBV5-1 and TRBJ2-7; 9 bases fit TRBD2. Trimming removed 4 bases from V and 4 bases from J; junction bases left unmatched: 0. The CDR3 contains 12 residues. Germline CDR1 and CDR2: SGHRS and YFSETQ. In DNA, the CDR3 is TGCGCCAGCAGCACTAGCGGGTACGAGCAGTACTTC. Translation: CASSTSGYEQYF.

J is TRBJ1-2 and V is TRBV30; 8 nucleotides match TRBD1. From germline, CDR1 is GTSNPN and CDR2 SVGIG (reference sequence). The ends lost 5 bases at V and 7 bases at J; junction bases unmatched: 6. This CDR3 comprises 12 residues. The CDR3 sequence is CAWRTGKAGYTF. The DNA of the CDR3 is TGTGCCTGGCGGACAGGGAAAGCTGGCTACACCTTC.

This clonotype was seen more than once but under ten times. A read error may produce the germline difference seen at one junction end. The chain has TRBV7-6 and TRBJ2-7; 7 positions agree with TRBD1. The length of the CDR3 is 15 residues. Germline-derived CDR1 and CDR2 are SGHVS and FNYEAQ. This chain's CDR3 is CASSLGAGGSCEQYF. CDR3 sequence (DNA): TGTGCCAGCAGCTTAGGGGCAGGGGGATCCTGCGAGCAGTACTTC.

Ten or more counts support this clonotype. The chain uses TRBV10-3 and TRBJ2-7, with TRBD1 identical over 9 bases. The length of the CDR3 is 15 residues. The junction had 8 bases not matched to a gene; V was cut back by 6 bases and J by 2 bases. Germline assignment: CDR1 ENHRY and CDR2 SYGVKD. CDR3 amino acids: CAIRGTGRGTYEQYF. The CDR3 region has the DNA TGTGCCATCAGGGGGACAGGGAGGGGGACCTACGAGCAGTACTTC.

This chain links TRBV29-1 with TRBJ2-7; 7 bases agree with TRBD1. J lost 0 bases, V lost 4 bases, and 6 bases had no gene match. Germline CDR1 is SQVTM and CDR2 is ANQGSEA. CDR3 length: 14 amino acids. As DNA, the CDR3 is TGCAGCGTTGGTCGGACAGGCAACTCCTACGAGCAGTACTTC. Encoded protein: CSVGRTGNSYEQYF.

This clonotype has at least ten counts. The chain uses TRBV28 and TRBJ2-7, with D possibly matching TRBD2 (7 bases). Trimming took off 5 bases at V and 4 bases at J, with 15 bases between the two ends. Germline V CDR1 and CDR2: MDHEN, SYDVKM. CDR3 length: 14 residues. For the CDR3, the DNA is TGTGCCAGCAGTGCCGTGGCGGGGGCGTACGAGCAGTACTTC. Translating it yields CASSAVAGAYEQYF.

This clonotype was seen repeatedly, ten times or more. V is TRBV9 and J is TRBJ2-5; either TRBD1 or TRBD2 may supply D (5 bases each). Per germline, CDR1 SGDLS and CDR2 YYNGEE. CDR3 size: 12 residues. The ends were cut back, 0 bases at V and 5 bases at J, with 5 bases in the middle. The CDR3: CASSVGGETQYF. Written as DNA, the CDR3 is TGTGCCAGCAGCGTAGGGGGGGAGACCCAGTACTTC.

There are many counts of this clonotype. The chain recombines TRBV10-3 with TRBJ2-5, with TRBD2 identical over 9 bases. The CDR3 runs 15 residues. V was pared by 1 base and J by 3 bases, with 3 bases of the junction left unmatched. The germline V gene encodes CDR1 ENHRY and CDR2 SYGVKD. CDR3 sequence: CAISEWASGKETQYF. The CDR3 DNA reads TGTGCCATCAGTGAGTGGGCTAGCGGGAAAGAGACCCAGTACTTC.

This clonotype has a handful of counts. The chain joins TRBV19 to TRBJ2-7; D unclear. The CDR3 has 13 amino acids. Germline-derived CDR1 and CDR2 are LNHDA and SQIVND (reference sequence). Deletions cut 11 bases from V and 2 bases from J, with 16 bases between. The CDR3 protein is CASGPRTTYEQYF. As DNA, the CDR3 is TGTGCCTCTGGGCCCCGGACGACCTACGAGCAGTACTTC.

The table lists this clonotype with many counts. CDR3 in DNA: TGTGCCAGCAGCCCTCCCGGGACAGGGTTCGACTATGGCTACACCTTC. Translation gives CASSPPGTGFDYGYTF. This chain links TRBV28 with TRBJ1-2; TRBD1 matches at 9 bases. The J segment lost 3 bases and the V segment lost 6 bases, leaving 11 bases of the junction unmatched. The CDR3 spans 16 residues. The germline V gene encodes CDR1 MDHEN and CDR2 SYDVKM.

V usage is TRBV9 and J usage is TRBJ2-6, with D tentatively TRBD1 (6 bases). The CDR3 runs 17 residues. Trimming stripped 2 bases from V and 0 bases from J, with 12 bases between. Germline values: CDR1 SGDLS, CDR2 YYNGEE. CDR3 sequence (DNA): TGTGCCAGCAGCGTGGGACATTCTTACTCTGGGGCCAACGTCCTGACTTTC. Translated, it gives CASSVGHSYSGANVLTF.

The chain joins TRBV5-1 to TRBJ1-6, with D possibly TRBD1 on 5 matching bases. Per germline, CDR1 SGHRS and CDR2 YFSETQ. The CDR3 contains 16 residues. Trimming left V 3 bases short and J 7 bases short, with 17 bases between. The chain's CDR3 is CASSSNVAGYNSPLHF. For the CDR3, the DNA is TGCGCCAGCAGCTCCAACGTGGCAGGGTACAATTCACCCCTCCACTTT.

The CDR3 here is CASSDARKPGELFF. The CDR3 nucleotides read TGTGCCAGCAGCGACGCCCGAAAGCCCGGGGAGCTGTTTTTT. The chain combines TRBV2 with TRBJ2-2; D uncertain. In germline, CDR1 is SNHLY, CDR2 FYNNEI. Trimming removed 6 bases at V and 6 bases at J, with 14 bases between. The CDR3 is 14 amino acids.

The rearrangement joins TRBV15 to TRBJ2-3; no clear D gene. Germline assignment: CDR1 LNHNV and CDR2 YYDKDF (reference sequence). V was clipped by 0 bases and J by 4 bases, with 8 bases between them. The CDR3 spans 14 residues. In nucleotides, the CDR3 is TGTGCCACCAGCAGAGATCTCCGGGCAGATACGCAGTATTTT. This encodes CATSRDLRADTQYF.

This clonotype occurred a few times. This chain links TRBV2 with TRBJ1-2, with 8 bases fitting TRBD1. V was pared by 5 bases and J by 4 bases, with 9 bases of the junction left unmatched. CDR1 is SNHLY, CDR2 FYNNEI, per germline. The CDR3 totals 15 residues. CDR3 loop: CASSSPGQGAYGYTF. CDR3 sequence (DNA): TGTGCCAGCAGTTCCCCTGGACAGGGAGCCTATGGCTACACCTTC.

This clonotype was counted a few times. The V gene is TRBV20-1, the J gene TRBJ2-3; TRBD2 agrees at 9 bases. CDR3 size: 14 residues. Germline V lookup: CDR1 DFQATT, CDR2 SNEGSKA (reference sequence). V trimming: 3 bases; J trimming: 2 bases; junction bases outside the gene matches: 3. CDR3 bases: TGCAGTGCTAGGACTAGCGGACACACAGATACGCAGTATTTT. Translation gives CSARTSGHTDTQYF.